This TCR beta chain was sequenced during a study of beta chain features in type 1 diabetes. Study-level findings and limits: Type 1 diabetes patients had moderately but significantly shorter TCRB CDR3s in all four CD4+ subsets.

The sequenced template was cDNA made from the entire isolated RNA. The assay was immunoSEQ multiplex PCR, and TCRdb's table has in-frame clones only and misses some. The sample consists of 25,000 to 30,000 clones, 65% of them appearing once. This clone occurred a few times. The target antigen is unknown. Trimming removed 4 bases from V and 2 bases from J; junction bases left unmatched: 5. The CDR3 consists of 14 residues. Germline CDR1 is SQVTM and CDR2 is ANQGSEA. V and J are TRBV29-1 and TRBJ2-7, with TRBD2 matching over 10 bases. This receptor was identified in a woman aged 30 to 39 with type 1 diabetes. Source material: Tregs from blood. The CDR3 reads CSVVSSGSAYEQYF. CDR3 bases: TGCAGCGTTGTATCTAGCGGGAGTGCCTACGAGCAGTACTTC.